This is a list of T cell receptor beta chains from one sample in a study of cytomegalovirus exposure and HLA in healthy donors. Only in-frame clones appear in the TCRdb table, and some are missing; sequencing was by immunoSEQ multiplex PCR. The top ten clones hold 1.2% of a sample with approximately 170,000 clones, approximately 88% of them seen once. Sample: PBMCs. All receptors come from a boy between 2 and 10 years old in good health and CMV-seronegative. Both conserved end residues are part of each CDR3. A D gene is named only where the DNA matches it firmly. Clone size is not always given. Where it is, it says once, few, many or a class for expanded clones.

J: TRBJ2-1; V: TRBV2; D: TRBD2; size: .; length: 16; DNA: TGTGCCAGCAGCGCCGGGACTAGCGATATGTACAATGAGCAGTTCTTC; CDR3: CASSAGTSDMYNEQFF
J: TRBJ1-2; V: TRBV6-5; D: TRBD1; size: .; length: 15; DNA: TGTGCCAGCAGGAAACAGGGGGCAGTAACGCGGGGCTACACCTTC; CDR3: CASRKQGAVTRGYTF
J: TRBJ1-1; V: TRBV4-2; D: TRBD1; size: .; length: 15; DNA: TGTGCCAGCAGCCCTAAGGACAGGGGGAACACTGAAGCTTTCTTT; CDR3: CASSPKDRGNTEAFF
J: TRBJ2-1; V: TRBV5-1; D: TRBD2; size: .; length: 18; DNA: TGCGCCAGCAGCTTTCGCCTAGCGGGAGGGGAGGATGGGAATGAGCAGTTCTTC; CDR3: CASSFRLAGGEDGNEQFF
J: TRBJ1-2; V: TRBV19; D: .; size: .; length: 15; DNA: TGTGCCAGTAGTATCAAGTTACCGACACTCGGAGGCTACACCTTC; CDR3: CASSIKLPTLGGYTF
J: TRBJ2-5; V: TRBV5-1; D: .; size: .; length: 13; DNA: TGCGCCAGCAGCTCAAGACAGGAAGAGACCCAGTACTTC; CDR3: CASSSRQEETQYF
J: TRBJ1-5; V: TRBV6-1; D: TRBD1; size: .; length: 15; DNA: TGTGCCAGCAGTAGACAGGGGGCTGTTAATCAGCCCCAGCATTTT; CDR3: CASSRQGAVNQPQHF
J: TRBJ2-5; V: TRBV4-2; D: TRBD2; size: .; length: 17; DNA: TGTGCCAGCAGCCAAGATCATAGCGGGAGGGCCCAAGAGACCCAGTACTTC; CDR3: CASSQDHSGRAQETQYF
J: TRBJ2-5; V: TRBV7-9; D: .; size: .; length: 14; DNA: TGTGCCAGCAGCTTTCTAGAAGGAGCCGAGACCCAGTACTTC; CDR3: CASSFLEGAETQYF
J: TRBJ2-1; V: TRBV5-1; D: TRBD1; size: .; length: 15; DNA: TGCGCCAGCAGCGACCCCGGGACAGGGTGGAATGAGCAGTTCTTC; CDR3: CASSDPGTGWNEQFF
J: TRBJ1-3; V: TRBV9; D: TRBD1; size: few; length: 17; DNA: TGTGCCAGCAGCGTAGCCATGACAGGGTCGGGGTTAGGAACCATATATTTT; CDR3: CASSVAMTGSGLGTIYF
J: TRBJ2-3; V: TRBV5-4; D: .; size: .; length: 12; DNA: TGTGCCAGCAGCTTGGGTAGTGATACGCAGTATTTT; CDR3: CASSLGSDTQYF
J: TRBJ1-2; V: TRBV6-5; D: TRBD1; size: .; length: 14; DNA: TGTGCCAGCAGTCACGGGACAGGGGGTGGAGGCTACACCTTC; CDR3: CASSHGTGGGGYTF
J: TRBJ1-2; V: TRBV5-6; D: TRBD1; size: .; length: 16; DNA: TGTGCCAGCAGCTTGCGGGGGACAGGAATGCTCTATGGCTACACCTTC; CDR3: CASSLRGTGMLYGYTF
J: TRBJ1-1; V: TRBV21-1; D: .; size: .; length: 14; DNA: TGTGCCAGCAGCACAAAAGCGGGGGTTCAAGAAGCTTTCTTT; CDR3: CASSTKAGVQEAFF
J: TRBJ1-2; V: TRBV2; D: .; size: few; length: 12; DNA: TGTGCCAGCAGTGAAACCGGAGTTGGCTACACCTTC; CDR3: CASSETGVGYTF
J: TRBJ2-1; V: TRBV13; D: .; size: .; length: 15; DNA: TGTGCCAGCAGCTTAGACAGGAGCTCCTACAATGAGCAGTTCTTC; CDR3: CASSLDRSSYNEQFF
J: TRBJ1-2; V: TRBV5-1; D: TRBD1; size: .; length: 16; DNA: TGCGCCAGCAGCCGGACTGAAGGGGGCCAGATCTATGGCTACACCTTC; CDR3: CASSRTEGGQIYGYTF
J: TRBJ2-1; V: TRBV19; D: TRBD1; size: .; length: 16; DNA: TGTGCCAGTAGCCCTGGAGGGACAGGGTTCTACAATGAGCAGTTCTTC; CDR3: CASSPGGTGFYNEQFF
J: TRBJ1-1; V: TRBV5-6; D: .; size: .; length: 14; DNA: TGTGCCAGCAGCTCACCGGACTATTGGACTGAAGCTTTCTTT; CDR3: CASSSPDYWTEAFF
J: TRBJ1-2; V: TRBV27; D: TRBD1; size: .; length: 14; DNA: TGTGCCAGCAGATTGACAGGGGGCGCGGGTGGCTACACCTTC; CDR3: CASRLTGGAGGYTF
J: TRBJ2-7; V: TRBV7-2; D: TRBD2; size: .; length: 14; DNA: TGTGCCAGCAGCTTTACTAGCGGAACCTACGAGCAGTACTTC; CDR3: CASSFTSGTYEQYF
J: TRBJ2-3; V: TRBV13; D: TRBD2; size: .; length: 16; DNA: TGTGCCAGCAGCCGACCCGGGACTAGCGGGGCGGATACGCAGTATTTT; CDR3: CASSRPGTSGADTQYF
J: TRBJ2-7; V: TRBV13; D: TRBD2; size: .; length: 14; DNA: TGTGCCAGCAGCTCGGGACTAGCCTCCTACGAGCAGTACTTC; CDR3: CASSSGLASYEQYF
J: TRBJ1-3; V: TRBV19; D: .; size: .; length: 18; DNA: TGTGCCAGTACTCAAATTTCGGCGGGACCCCGCTCTGGAAACACCATATATTTT; CDR3: CASTQISAGPRSGNTIYF
J: TRBJ1-5; V: TRBV10-3; D: .; size: .; length: 13; DNA: TGTGCCATCAGCCCCTCGTTAAATCAGCCCCAGCATTTT; CDR3: CAISPSLNQPQHF
J: TRBJ2-6; V: TRBV6-5; D: .; size: .; length: 16; DNA: TGTGCCAGCAGTTACACCGGTTTCTCTGGGGCCAACGTCCTGACTTTC; CDR3: CASSYTGFSGANVLTF
J: TRBJ2-5; V: TRBV5-3; D: .; size: .; length: 15; DNA: TGTGCCAGAAGCTTGGCCGGACTACCCCGGGAGACCCAGTACTTC; CDR3: CARSLAGLPRETQYF
J: TRBJ1-5; V: TRBV5-6; D: TRBD1; size: .; length: 13; DNA: TGTGCCAGCCAGACAGGGCACGATCAGCCCCAGCATTTT; CDR3: CASQTGHDQPQHF
J: TRBJ1-1; V: TRBV7-2; D: TRBD1; size: .; length: 15; DNA: TGTGCCAGCAGCCCCGACAGGGGATCGAACACTGAAGCTTTCTTT; CDR3: CASSPDRGSNTEAFF
J: TRBJ1-2; V: TRBV19; D: .; size: .; length: 14; DNA: TGTGCCAGTAGTATTGGATCCGGGACACCAGGCTACACCTTC; CDR3: CASSIGSGTPGYTF
J: TRBJ2-1; V: TRBV11-2; D: .; size: .; length: 13; DNA: TGTGCCAGCAGCTTAGGGACAGCCAATGAGCAGTTCTTC; CDR3: CASSLGTANEQFF
J: TRBJ2-3; V: TRBV6-1; D: .; size: .; length: 14; DNA: TGTGCCAGCAGTGAAGCGGACAGTGGGGATACGCAGTATTTT; CDR3: CASSEADSGDTQYF
J: TRBJ2-7; V: TRBV27; D: TRBD1; size: once; length: 15; DNA: TGTGCCAGCAGCCGCAGAGGGACAGGGCTATACGAGCAGTACTTC; CDR3: CASSRRGTGLYEQYF
J: TRBJ2-1; V: TRBV19; D: TRBD2; size: .; length: 16; DNA: TGTGCCAGTAGTACCGCGAAGGCTAGCGGTTACAATGAGCAGTTCTTC; CDR3: CASSTAKASGYNEQFF
J: TRBJ2-5; V: TRBV19; D: TRBD1; size: .; length: 15; DNA: TGTGCCAGTAGTTCCCCCGGGACAGGGGAAGAGACCCAGTACTTC; CDR3: CASSSPGTGEETQYF
J: TRBJ2-5; V: TRBV7-6; D: .; size: .; length: 13; DNA: TGTGCCAGCAGCCGGGGGGCAGGGGAGACCCAGTACTTC; CDR3: CASSRGAGETQYF